These 5 T cell receptor beta chains came from one sample sequenced in a study of blood T cells in healthy people across ages. Sample-barcoded 5' priming and a J-beta primer mix drove a second PCR of roughly 7 to 11 cycles. From the 5' RACE reads, TCRdb called clonotypes with MiXCR, one entry per CDR3 protein. The sample shows hundreds of thousands of distinct CDR3 sequences, roughly 20% of them seen only once. Sequencing was done on a sample of blood. These TCRs come from a man between 65 and 79 years old in good health.

V usage is TRBV7-6 and J usage is TRBJ2-3; no clear D. CDR3 length equals 14 residues. The V end was cut by 10 bases, the J end by 3 bases, with 17 bases between. CDR1 SGHVS and CDR2 FNYEAQ come from the germline V gene. In nucleotides, the CDR3 is TGTGCCATCCCCCCCGCTAATAGTACAGATACGCAGTATTTT. This encodes CAIPPANSTDTQYF.

This clonotype was seen a few times. The chain uses TRBV20-1 and TRBJ2-3, with 7 bases lining up with TRBD2. The J segment lost 5 bases and the V segment lost 5 bases, leaving 16 bases of the junction unmatched. This CDR3 is 16 amino acids long. Germline assignment: CDR1 DFQATT and CDR2 SNEGSKA (reference sequence). The CDR3 DNA sequence: TGCAGTGCTTCCCCGGCCCAGCGGGAAGGAATAGATACGCAGTATTTT. It encodes CSASPAQREGIDTQYF.

There are a few counts of this clonotype. The V and J genes are TRBV28 and TRBJ2-1; D is possibly TRBD1 or TRBD2 (5 bases each). The germline V gene has CDR1 MDHEN and CDR2 SYDVKM. The CDR3 is 16 amino acids. Trimming stripped 5 bases from V and 2 bases from J, with 16 bases between. CDR3 sequence (DNA): TGTGCCAGCAGTATTGCCGGGACCGCCACCTACAATGAGCAGTTCTTC. This encodes CASSIAGTATYNEQFF. Together with reference TRBV28 and TRBJ2-1, the CDR3 gives the full variable domain: DVKVTQSSRYLVKRTGEKVFLECVQDMDHENMFWYRQDPGLGLRLIYFSYDVKMKEKGDIPEGYSVSREKKERFSLILESASTNQTSMYLCASSIAGTATYNEQFFGPGTRLTVL.

The chain employs TRBV6-2 or TRBV6-3 and TRBJ2-4, with D unclear. V shed 2 bases and J shed 6 bases, with 11 bases lying between them. This CDR3 is built from 14 residues. CDR1 is MNHEY, CDR2 SVGEGT, per germline. The CDR3 DNA is TGTGCCAGCAGTTACCCAGGCCTGATAAACATTCAGTACTTC. It is translated as CASSYPGLINIQYF.

V gene TRBV4-3 combines with J gene TRBJ2-5; 11 nucleotides match TRBD2. The germline V gene has CDR1 LGHNA and CDR2 YSLEER. CDR3 length equals 17 residues. The junction had 5 bases not matched to a gene; V was cut back by 0 bases and J by 2 bases. This chain's CDR3 is CASSQDRLAGGQETQYF. The CDR3 nucleotides are TGCGCCAGCAGCCAAGATAGATTAGCGGGGGGGCAAGAGACCCAGTACTTC.